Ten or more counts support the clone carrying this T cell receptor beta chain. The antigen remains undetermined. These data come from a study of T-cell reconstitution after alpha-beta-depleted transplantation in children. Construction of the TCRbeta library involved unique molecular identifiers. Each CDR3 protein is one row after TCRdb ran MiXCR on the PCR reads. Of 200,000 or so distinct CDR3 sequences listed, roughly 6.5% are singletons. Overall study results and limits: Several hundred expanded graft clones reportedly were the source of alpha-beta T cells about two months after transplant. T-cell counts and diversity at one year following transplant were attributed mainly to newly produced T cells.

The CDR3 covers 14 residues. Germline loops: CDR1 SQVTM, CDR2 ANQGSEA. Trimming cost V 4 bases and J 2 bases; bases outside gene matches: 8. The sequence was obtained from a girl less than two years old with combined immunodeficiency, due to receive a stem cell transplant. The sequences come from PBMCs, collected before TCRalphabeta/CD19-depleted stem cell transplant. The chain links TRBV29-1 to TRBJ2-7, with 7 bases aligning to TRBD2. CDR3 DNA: TGCAGCGTTGGATTCGGCAGCGGGACCTACGAGCAGTACTTC. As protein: CSVGFGSGTYEQYF.